Listed here is a single TCR beta chain. This record belongs to a study of blood T cells in healthy people across ages. CDR3 size: 15 residues. Germline V CDR1 and CDR2: SGHTA, FQGNSA. J gave up 3 bases and V 1 base, and 4 bases lay outside the gene matches. PCR was performed a second time for about 7 to 11 cycles using a sample-barcoded 5' primer and a J-beta primer mix. TCRdb re-analysed the 5' RACE reads in MiXCR, keeping a single row per CDR3 protein. The repertoire consists of just over 800,000 distinct CDR3 sequences, with under 80% occurring once and the leading ten covering around a quarter. This chain uses TRBV7-2 with TRBJ2-3; TRBD2 matches 7 bases. This TCR came from a man aged 25-45 years in good health. The sequenced material came from blood. The CDR3 DNA reads TGTGCCAGCAGCTTAGGACGGGGGGAGACAGATACGCAGTATTTT. It is translated as CASSLGRGETDTQYF.